This T cell receptor (beta chain) was sequenced in a study of metastatic and nonmetastatic thyroid tumors. TCRdb re-analyzed the PCR reads through MiXCR. The profile covers 8,000 to 10,000 clones, with roughly 15% appearing a single time and 4.5% to 6% taken by the ten largest. No patient had received any treatment before thyroid surgery. CDR1 SGDLS and CDR2 YYNGEE come from the germline V gene. Trimming pared 0 bases from V and 7 bases from J, leaving 11 bases between. The CDR3 runs to 13 residues. This clone is medium-sized. The J gene is TRBJ2-7, the V gene TRBV9; D not resolved. The TCR comes from a female donor with papillary thyroid cancer or a benign thyroid nodule (not recorded which). Some clones in this sample may be carry-over from other donors' samples. The sequencing sample was made of blood. CDR3 in amino acids: CASSVVPRGEQYF. In DNA, the CDR3 is TGTGCCAGCAGCGTAGTCCCGCGTGGGGAGCAGTACTTC.